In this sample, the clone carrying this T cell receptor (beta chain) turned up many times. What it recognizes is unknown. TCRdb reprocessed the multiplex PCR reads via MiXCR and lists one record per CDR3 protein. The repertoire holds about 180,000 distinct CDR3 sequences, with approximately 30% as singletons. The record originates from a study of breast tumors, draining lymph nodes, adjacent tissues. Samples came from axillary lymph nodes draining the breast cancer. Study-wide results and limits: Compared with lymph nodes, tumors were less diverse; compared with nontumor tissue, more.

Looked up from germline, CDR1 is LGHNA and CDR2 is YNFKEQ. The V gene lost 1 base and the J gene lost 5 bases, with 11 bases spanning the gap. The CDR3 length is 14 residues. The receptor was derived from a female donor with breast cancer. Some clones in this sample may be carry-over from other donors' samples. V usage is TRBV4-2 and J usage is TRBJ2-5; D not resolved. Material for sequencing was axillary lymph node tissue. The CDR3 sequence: CASSQGGAGETQYF. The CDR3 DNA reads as TGTGCCAGCAGCCAAGGAGGCGCTGGGGAGACCCAGTACTTC.